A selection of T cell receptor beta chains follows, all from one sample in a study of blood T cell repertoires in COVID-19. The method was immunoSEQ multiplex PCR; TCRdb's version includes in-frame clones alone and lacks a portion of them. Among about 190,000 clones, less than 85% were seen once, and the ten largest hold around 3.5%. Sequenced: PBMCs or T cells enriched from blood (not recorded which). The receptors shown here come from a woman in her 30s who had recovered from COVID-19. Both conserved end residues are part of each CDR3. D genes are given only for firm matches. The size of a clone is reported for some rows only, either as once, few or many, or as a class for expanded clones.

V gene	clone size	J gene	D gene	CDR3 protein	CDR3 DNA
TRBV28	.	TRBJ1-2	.	CASSLPGTNYGYTF	TGTGCCAGCAGTCTCCCCGGGACAAACTATGGCTACACCTTC
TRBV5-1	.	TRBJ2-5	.	CASNQRDRETQYF	TGCGCCAGCAACCAGCGCGACCGGGAGACCCAGTACTTC
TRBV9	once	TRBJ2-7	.	CASSVAPGPALYEQYF	TGTGCCAGCAGCGTAGCTCCGGGTCCAGCCCTCTACGAGCAGTACTTC
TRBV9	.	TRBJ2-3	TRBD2	CASSQREGSTDTQYF	TGTGCCAGCAGCCAGCGGGAGGGGAGCACAGATACGCAGTATTTT
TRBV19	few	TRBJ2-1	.	CASNGESSYNEQFF	TGTGCCAGTAACGGTGAGAGCTCCTACAATGAGCAGTTCTTC
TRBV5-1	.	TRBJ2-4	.	CASSGTPGNKNIQYF	TGCGCCAGCAGCGGAACCCCGGGAAACAAAAACATTCAGTACTTC
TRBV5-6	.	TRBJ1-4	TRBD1	CASSQGTGSSNEKLFF	TGTGCCAGCAGCCAGGGGACAGGGAGTTCTAATGAAAAACTGTTTTTT
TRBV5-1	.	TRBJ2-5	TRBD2	CASSLGSSGGPPSGTQYF	TGCGCCAGCAGCTTAGGGTCTAGCGGGGGGCCCCCTTCGGGGACCCAGTACTTC
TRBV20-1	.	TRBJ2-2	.	CSARDLGELFF	TGCAGTGCTAGAGATTTAGGGGAGCTGTTTTTT
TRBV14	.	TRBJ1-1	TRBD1	CASSQRTGGFNTEAFF	TGTGCCAGCAGCCAAAGGACAGGGGGCTTCAACACTGAAGCTTTCTTT
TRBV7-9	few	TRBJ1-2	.	CASSPEGTPTDYGYTF	TGTGCCAGCAGCCCTGAGGGGACTCCTACGGACTATGGCTACACCTTC
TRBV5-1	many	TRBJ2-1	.	CASKEPHSNEQFF	TGCGCCAGCAAGGAGCCCCACTCCAATGAGCAGTTCTTC
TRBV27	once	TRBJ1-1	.	CASSSPRLRWTEAFF	TGTGCCAGCAGTTCCCCCCGTCTTCGGTGGACTGAAGCTTTCTTT
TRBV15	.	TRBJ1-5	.	CATSRDGTWSQPQHF	TGTGCCACCAGCAGAGATGGCACGTGGAGTCAGCCCCAGCATTTT
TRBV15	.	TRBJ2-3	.	CATSRGGASTDTQYF	TGTGCCACCAGCAGAGGGGGCGCGTCAACAGATACGCAGTATTTT
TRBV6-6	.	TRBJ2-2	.	CASSYPQGIGELFF	TGTGCCAGCAGTTACCCCCAGGGCATCGGGGAGCTGTTTTTT
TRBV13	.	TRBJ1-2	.	CASSLGRQVNYGYTF	TGTGCCAGCAGCTTAGGTCGACAGGTTAACTATGGCTACACCTTC
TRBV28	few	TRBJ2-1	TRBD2	CASRVIPIAGLSSYNEQFF	TGTGCCAGCAGGGTTATACCGATAGCGGGGTTGAGCTCCTACAATGAGCAGTTCTTC
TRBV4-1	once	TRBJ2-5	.	CASSQVMGGETQYF	TGCGCCAGCAGCCAAGTGATGGGGGGAGAGACCCAGTACTTC
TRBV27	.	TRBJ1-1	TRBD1	CASTRTGLNTEAFF	TGTGCCAGCACTAGGACAGGATTAAACACTGAAGCTTTCTTT
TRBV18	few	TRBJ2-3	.	CATAGGLSDTQYF	TGTGCCACTGCCGGGGGGCTATCAGATACGCAGTATTTT
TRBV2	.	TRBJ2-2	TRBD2	CASSVLAGEGGELFF	TGTGCCAGCAGTGTTCTAGCGGGAGAGGGCGGGGAGCTGTTTTTT
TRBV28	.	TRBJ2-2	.	CASWETANTGELFF	TGTGCCAGCTGGGAGACGGCGAACACCGGGGAGCTGTTTTTT
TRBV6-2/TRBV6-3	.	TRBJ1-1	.	CASSYFGGLNTEAFF	TGTGCCAGCAGTTACTTTGGCGGATTGAACACTGAAGCTTTCTTT
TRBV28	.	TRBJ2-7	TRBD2	CASTTWGEGHEQYF	TGTGCCAGCACCACCTGGGGGGAGGGCCACGAGCAGTACTTC
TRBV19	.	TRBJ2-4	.	CASSILWLGLAKNIQYF	TGTGCCAGTAGTATTCTTTGGCTAGGCCTAGCCAAAAACATTCAGTACTTC
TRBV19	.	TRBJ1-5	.	CASSIVERGQPQHF	TGTGCCAGTAGTATAGTCGAAAGGGGTCAGCCCCAGCATTTT
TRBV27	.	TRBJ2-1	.	CASSLMGGLYNEQFF	TGTGCCAGCAGTTTAATGGGCGGGCTCTACAATGAGCAGTTCTTC
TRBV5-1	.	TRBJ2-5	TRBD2	CASSLGFGGAHQETQYF	TGCGCCAGCAGCTTGGGGTTCGGGGGGGCACATCAAGAGACCCAGTACTTC
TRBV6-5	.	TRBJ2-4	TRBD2	CASSQFGGAVDIQYF	TGTGCCAGCAGCCAATTCGGGGGGGCAGTAGACATTCAGTACTTC
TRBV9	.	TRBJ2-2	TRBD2	CASSVVGGGTGELFF	TGTGCCAGCAGCGTAGTTGGGGGGGGCACCGGGGAGCTGTTTTTT
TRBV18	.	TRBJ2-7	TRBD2	CASSPSGLAFEQYF	TGTGCCAGCTCACCATCGGGACTAGCGTTTGAGCAGTACTTC
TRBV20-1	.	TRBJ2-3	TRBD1	CSASLTGGTDTQYF	TGCAGTGCTAGTCTGACAGGGGGGACAGATACGCAGTATTTT
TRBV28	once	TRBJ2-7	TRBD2	CASTPGTSGYYEQYF	TGTGCCAGCACCCCGGGGACTAGCGGATACTACGAGCAGTACTTC
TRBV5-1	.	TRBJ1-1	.	CASSPRTMNTEAFF	TGCGCCAGCAGCCCCCGGACAATGAACACTGAAGCTTTCTTT
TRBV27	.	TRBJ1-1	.	CASSWWQGFGTEAFF	TGTGCCAGCAGTTGGTGGCAGGGGTTTGGCACTGAAGCTTTCTTT
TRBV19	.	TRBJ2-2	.	CASSIGGAPGELFF	TGTGCCAGTAGTATCGGGGGTGCCCCCGGGGAGCTGTTTTTT
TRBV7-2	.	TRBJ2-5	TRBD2	CASSFRGGNQETQYF	TGTGCCAGCAGCTTCCGCGGGGGGAACCAAGAGACCCAGTACTTC
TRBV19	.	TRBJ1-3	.	CASSRGGFAGNTIYF	TGTGCCAGTAGTCGGGGTGGGTTTGCTGGAAACACCATATATTTT
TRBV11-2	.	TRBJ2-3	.	CASSLGGTPHF	TGTGCCAGCAGCTTAGGAGGGACTCCGCATTTT
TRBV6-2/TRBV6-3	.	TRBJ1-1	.	CASSKQGPGNTEAFF	TGTGCCAGCAGCAAGCAGGGGCCTGGGAACACTGAAGCTTTCTTT
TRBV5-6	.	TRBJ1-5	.	CASSLGTLGSSNQPQHF	TGTGCCAGCAGCTTGGGGACACTGGGTAGTAGCAATCAGCCCCAGCATTTT
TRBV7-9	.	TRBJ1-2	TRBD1	CASSLVGQGALGYTF	TGTGCCAGCAGCTTAGTTGGACAGGGGGCGCTTGGCTACACCTTC
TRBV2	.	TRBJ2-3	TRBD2	CASSGTSGITDTQYF	TGTGCCAGCAGTGGGACTAGCGGCATCACAGATACGCAGTATTTT
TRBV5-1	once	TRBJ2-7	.	CASSLATLRQSSYEQYF	TGCGCCAGCAGCTTGGCGACACTCCGACAGAGCTCCTACGAGCAGTACTTC